The 19 T cell receptor beta chains below were found in one sample sequenced in a study of T cell responses to AZD1222 COVID-19 vaccine. Repertoires were generated with immunoSEQ multiplex PCR, while TCRdb's copy carries only in-frame clones and drops some. The sample carries some 120,000 clones, about 90% recorded once. The sample was peripheral blood, taken 28 days after the second AZD1222 dose. The receptor set was obtained from an adult who received the AZD1222 COVID-19 vaccine.

The V call is TRBV6-4, the J call TRBJ2-7; 9 nucleotides align to TRBD1. The CDR3 is made up of 17 amino acids. Germline loops: CDR1 MRHNA, CDR2 SNTAGT. V dropped 5 bases and J dropped 1; count of bases not matched to a gene: 12. In DNA, the CDR3 is TGTGCCAGCAGTATAAAGGGACAGGGACCTTGGTCCTACGAGCAGTACTTC. Amino acids: CASSIKGQGPWSYEQYF.

The chain employs TRBV5-4 and TRBJ1-1; the D gene is possibly TRBD1 (5 bases). CDR3 length: 13 amino acids. V was clipped by 3 bases and J by 1 base, with 7 bases between them. CDR1 and CDR2 (germline): SGHNT, YYREEE (reference sequence). The CDR3 region has the DNA TGTGCCAGCAGCTGGACAAGGAACACTGAAGCTTTCTTT. Translation gives CASSWTRNTEAFF.

The rearrangement links TRBV7-9 to TRBJ2-7, with a tentative D call TRBD1 (6 bases). The CDR3 is 15 amino acids. Looked up from germline, CDR1 is SEHNR and CDR2 is FQNEAQ (reference sequence). V lost 1 base to trimming and J lost 6 bases, with 16 bases between them. The CDR3 DNA is TGTGCCAGCAGCTTAGGATTCGGGACAACGGTCGAGCAGTACTTC. Translating it yields CASSLGFGTTVEQYF.

V and J are TRBV3-1 (or the pseudogene TRBV3-2) and TRBJ2-7; D is possibly TRBD1 (6 bases). CDR3 length equals 14 residues. Germline V gives CDR1 LGHDT, CDR2 YNNKEL (reference sequence). V lost 1 base and J 6 bases, leaving 13 bases between the germline ends. The CDR3 protein is CASSQGTVSGEQYF. The CDR3 bases are TGTGCCAGCAGCCAAGGGACAGTCTCAGGCGAGCAGTACTTC.

This clone showed up just once. V gene TRBV11-2 combines with J gene TRBJ1-1, with D hard to call. V lost 3 bases and J 0 bases, leaving 14 bases between the germline ends. The CDR3 consists of 16 residues. Per the germline V gene, CDR1 is SGHAT and CDR2 is FQNNGV. CDR3 in amino acids: CASSFRPEIMNTEAFF. CDR3 bases: TGTGCCAGCAGCTTCCGTCCAGAGATAATGAACACTGAAGCTTTCTTT.

This sequence joins TRBV6-4 and TRBJ2-1; TRBD2 aligns across 13 bases. J was trimmed by 4 bases and V by 0 bases; bases with no gene match: 0. The CDR3 runs to 16 residues. Per germline, CDR1 MRHNA and CDR2 SNTAGT. The CDR3 nucleotides are TGTGCCAGCAGTGACTCGGGACTAGCGGGATACAATGAGCAGTTCTTC. Translating it yields CASSDSGLAGYNEQFF.

The chain carries TRBV5-1 and TRBJ2-7, with no clear D. V lost 1 base and J lost 1, with 9 bases in between. The germline gives CDR1 SGHRS, CDR2 YFSETQ. This CDR3 has 14 amino acids. The DNA for the CDR3 is TGCGCCAGCAGCTTGTTTGCAGGATCCTACGAGCAGTACTTC. Residues: CASSLFAGSYEQYF.

The chain uses TRBV10-2 and TRBJ1-6; maybe TRBD1 (5 bases). CDR1 is WSHSY and CDR2 is SAAADI in the germline V gene. The CDR3 has 14 amino acids. V lost 3 bases to trimming and J lost 8 bases, with 11 bases between them. The CDR3 here is CASSDVGPDSPLHF. DNA for the CDR3: TGCGCCAGCAGTGACGTGGGACCGGATTCACCCCTCCACTTT.

The chain uses TRBV4-2 and TRBJ2-7, with 8 nucleotides matching TRBD2. The germline V gene encodes CDR1 LGHNA and CDR2 YNFKEQ. This CDR3 has 14 amino acids. J gave up 3 bases and V 4 bases, and 5 bases lay outside the gene matches. This chain's CDR3 is CASSPGGRSYEQYF. The CDR3 bases are TGTGCCAGCAGCCCGGGGGGGCGTAGCTACGAGCAGTACTTC.

The chain joins TRBV6-5 to TRBJ2-7; 8 nucleotides match TRBD2. The CDR3 loop spans 15 amino acids. Germline V gene lookup returns CDR1 MNHEY and CDR2 SVGAGI. V gave up 3 bases and J gave up 4 bases; unmatched junction bases: 8. The chain's CDR3 is CASSYIGGRRYEQYF. Here the CDR3 DNA reads TGTGCCAGCAGTTATATCGGCGGGAGGAGATACGAGCAGTACTTC.

The chain combines TRBV13 with TRBJ2-5, with 8 bases matching TRBD1. The germline V gene encodes CDR1 PRHDT and CDR2 FYEKMQ (reference sequence). CDR3 length equals 15 residues. The junction had 9 bases not matched to a gene; V was cut back by 4 bases and J by 5 bases. CDR3: CASSSNGQGGETQYF. In nucleotides, the CDR3 is TGTGCCAGCAGCTCCAACGGACAGGGCGGGGAGACCCAGTACTTC.

This rearrangement joins TRBV11-2 to TRBJ1-1, with a tentative D call TRBD1 (5 bases). The length of the CDR3 is 11 residues. The germline CDR1 and CDR2 sequences are SGHAT and FQNNGV. V was shortened by 6 bases and J by 12 bases, with 14 bases between the two germline ends. The CDR3 DNA reads TGTGCCAGCAGTCGGGGACCCAACCCTTTCTTT. As protein: CASSRGPNPFF.

V usage is TRBV5-4 and J usage is TRBJ2-2, with TRBD1 identical over 10 bases. The V gene's germline CDR1 is SGHNT and CDR2 YYREEE (reference sequence). With 5 bases clipped from V and 5 bases from J, the junction kept 9 bases outside the gene matches. This CDR3 is built from 16 residues. This CDR3 is CASRLGQGVPTGELFF. CDR3 in DNA: TGTGCCAGCAGACTCGGACAGGGGGTTCCGACCGGGGAGCTGTTTTTT.

This sequence joins TRBV19 and TRBJ1-5; 8 positions agree with TRBD1. The CDR3 runs to 15 residues. Germline CDR1 is LNHDA and CDR2 is SQIVND (reference sequence). V lost 2 bases, J lost 5 bases, and 5 bases stayed unmatched. This chain's CDR3 is CASSIRGRGHQPQHF. CDR3 sequence (DNA): TGTGCCAGTAGTATACGGGGCAGGGGGCATCAGCCCCAGCATTTT.

The rearrangement links TRBV11-3 to TRBJ2-5, with 9 bases matching TRBD1. The CDR3 length is 16 residues. CDR1 SGHNT and CDR2 YENEEA come from the germline V gene. J lost 5 bases, V lost 3 bases, and 10 bases had no gene match. CDR3 nucleotides: TGTGCCAGCAGCTTGGGACAGGGCCAAAGCCGGGAGACCCAGTACTTC. Protein: CASSLGQGQSRETQYF.

V and J are TRBV11-2 and TRBJ1-4; D ambiguous. Germline V gene sequence: CDR1 SGHAT, CDR2 FQNNGV. The V end was cut by 5 bases, the J end by 8 bases, with 15 bases between. The CDR3 loop spans 14 amino acids. CDR3 sequence: CASSPWRSGEKLFF. The CDR3 region has the DNA TGTGCCAGCAGCCCGTGGAGGAGTGGCGAAAAACTGTTTTTT.

The chain joins TRBV28 to TRBJ2-1; D is unresolved. The germline V gene encodes CDR1 MDHEN and CDR2 SYDVKM. The CDR3 totals 16 residues. V lost 5 bases and J 0 bases, leaving 14 bases between the germline ends. DNA for the CDR3: TGTGCCAGCAGTCGGATGACATACAGCTCCTACAATGAGCAGTTCTTC. It specifies CASSRMTYSSYNEQFF.

This rearrangement joins TRBV2 to TRBJ2-2; perhaps TRBD2 as D (6 bases). Germline V gene sequence: CDR1 SNHLY, CDR2 FYNNEI. The CDR3 spans 16 residues. The V end was cut by 7 bases, the J end by 1 base, with 16 bases between. CDR3 sequence reads: CASTRDFSKNTGELFF. As DNA, the CDR3 is TGTGCCAGCACCAGGGACTTCTCGAAGAACACCGGGGAGCTGTTTTTT.

This clone was seen once. This chain joins TRBV12-3 or TRBV12-4 and TRBJ2-1; D possibly corresponds to TRBD1 (6 bases). The CDR3 spans 13 residues. V was clipped by 2 bases and J by 8 bases, with 10 bases between them. CDR3 sequence: CASSLQGRHEQFF. The DNA for the CDR3 is TGTGCCAGCAGTTTACAGGGGCGGCATGAGCAGTTCTTC.